This T cell receptor (beta chain) derives from a study of siplizumab effects on memory and regulatory T cells. Study observations and caveats: Only a minority of proliferating CD4+ or CD8+ clones had an assignable naive or memory phenotype, with roughly 75-96% lacking one. The drug siplizumab significantly decreased the alloreactive sequences that could be traced to unstimulated CD4+ memory cells.

The germline V and J ends were trimmed by 4 bases and 2 bases, with 12 bases remaining between them. Germline CDR1 MNHEY, CDR2 SMNVEV (reference sequence). This CDR3 is built from 14 residues. Only in-frame clones appear in the TCRdb table, and some are missing; sequencing was by immunoSEQ multiplex PCR. Of roughly 93,000 clones listed, roughly 94% are singletons. This clone was observed a few times. Its specificity is unknown. The TCR comes from a human donor in good health. The chain carries TRBV27 and TRBJ2-7; D unclear. Sequences were obtained from non-Treg CD4+ T cells sorted from blood. CDR3 sequence (DNA): TGTGCCAGCAGTTACCCGGGTACCCCCTACGAGCAGTACTTC. It codes for CASSYPGTPYEQYF.